The source of this T cell receptor (beta chain) is a study of Ad26.COV2.S vaccination and SARS-CoV-2 variants. Treatment meaning: some 20 received Ad26.COV2.S at low or high dose, single or two shots; roughly five received placebo; per-sample allocation not given. Sampling took place 63 days after the first vaccine or placebo injection. An adult donor aged 18-55 years was enrolled in Boston. The CDR3 is made up of 13 amino acids. Trimming cost V 8 bases and J 6 bases; bases outside gene matches: 7. The germline V gene has CDR1 SEHNR and CDR2 FQNEAQ (reference sequence). This clone has just a few counts. Method: immunoSEQ multiplex PCR; TCRdb's copy keeps in-frame clones and lacks some. The data contain about 480,000 clones, around 88% of them singletons.

The sequences come from peripheral blood, collected in a trial of Ad26.COV2.S vaccine versus placebo. The sequence was obtained from a person aged 18-65 years who received the Ad26.COV2.S COVID-19 vaccine or a placebo. The rearrangement joins TRBV7-9 to TRBJ1-5, with 7 bases matching TRBD1. The CDR3: CASVKGAGQPQHF. DNA for the CDR3: TGTGCCAGCGTCAAGGGGGCCGGTCAGCCCCAGCATTTT.